This T cell receptor beta chain was obtained from a study of identical twins. Study outcomes and limitations: Cross-sectional statistical analysis was relied on for the conclusions, without the same donors being followed. Cord blood beta clonotypes that were abundant carried fewer insertions, and memory repertoires showed no such trend.

TCRdb used MiXCR to reprocess the 5' RACE reads, holding one entry per CDR3 protein. Among around 570,000 distinct CDR3 sequences, 9.6% were seen once, and the ten largest hold 3%. This clonotype appeared a few times. Its antigen remains unknown. This CDR3 spans 14 amino acids. The junction had 12 bases not matched to a gene; V was cut back by 5 bases and J by 7 bases. From germline, CDR1 is DFQATT and CDR2 SNEGSKA (reference sequence). These data were likewise used in another study, on yellow fever vaccine responses in identical twins.

The chain joins TRBV20-1 to TRBJ2-5; 8 bases fit TRBD1. The sample comprised PBMCs. This TCR derives from a woman between 18 and 30 years old in good health. CDR3: CSAPQGAAYGTQYF. The CDR3 nucleotides read TGCAGTGCTCCCCAGGGGGCGGCATATGGGACCCAGTACTTC.